The 3 T cell receptor beta chains listed next were all sequenced from one sample in a study of regulatory T cells in long-lasting Graves disease. CDR3 regions were amplified by Arm-PCR using iRepertoire HTBI primers to build TCR beta libraries. One entry per CDR3 protein, called by TCRdb with MiXCR from the multiplex PCR reads. The sample shows 450,000 to 600,000 distinct CDR3 sequences, about 13% of them seen only once. The time point: newly diagnosed GD, antithyroid drugs for less than 3 months. After RNA was extracted from PBMCs, the TCR library was made from it. The same sample was also used in a study of T cells in Graves' hyperthyroidism and ophthalmopathy.

Here the sequenced sample was peripheral blood mononuclear cells (PBMCs), taken at new diagnosis, from a patient treated with antithyroid drugs. Every receptor here comes from a man aged 25-40 years with Graves disease.

The chain employs TRBV20-1 and TRBJ2-7; 9 nucleotides line up with TRBD2. This CDR3 is built from 14 residues. Germline V gene sequence: CDR1 DFQATT, CDR2 SNEGSKA (reference sequence). Trimming cost V 6 bases and J 2 bases; bases outside gene matches: 8. CDR3 amino acids: CSAKLAGNTYEQYF. CDR3 nucleotide sequence: TGCAGTGCGAAGCTAGCGGGAAATACCTACGAGCAGTACTTC.

The chain recombines TRBV20-1 with TRBJ2-5; 7 bases line up with TRBD2. CDR1 and CDR2 from the germline V gene are DFQATT and SNEGSKA (reference sequence). The CDR3 loop spans 18 amino acids. The trim removed 1 base at V and 4 bases at J, leaving 18 bases unmatched. The CDR3 DNA is TGCAGTGCTAGAGCCGGGTCGGCAGGACTAGTTTCGGGAGAGACCCAGTACTTC. Encoded protein: CSARAGSAGLVSGETQYF.

This clonotype occurred many times. This chain uses TRBV20-1 with TRBJ2-3; D perhaps matches TRBD2 (6 bases). This CDR3 region has 14 residues. The V end lost 6 bases, the J end lost 7 bases, and 20 bases lay between the germline ends. Germline V gene data show CDR1 as DFQATT and CDR2 as SNEGSKA (reference sequence). The CDR3 region has the DNA TGCAGTGCCGAAGGGATTACTAGCCGGAATACGCAGTATTTT. Its translation is CSAEGITSRNTQYF.